Described below is a single TCR beta chain sequence and its context. As originally analysed: Estimates of nucleated cell counts were drawn from the amplification of reference gene primers. Using immunoSEQ multiplex PCR, the repertoire was profiled, and TCRdb retains in-frame clones only, with some absent. For V, J and clone size, that table is used; D and trimming come from the DNA. Altogether 56,000 or so clones are present, 80% to 90% being singletons, with the ten largest covering around 18%. The germline V gene encodes CDR1 SGDLS and CDR2 YYNGEE. V was pared by 4 bases and J by 2 bases, with 9 bases between. The CDR3 runs to 13 residues. This sample stems from a study of blood T cell repertoires in COVID-19.

The sequenced sample was peripheral blood. The receptor was derived from a woman older than 75 with active COVID-19. The chain recombines TRBV9 with TRBJ1-2; D is unresolved. The CDR3 DNA follows: TGTGCCAGCAGCATGGGGAGGAACTATGGCTACACCTTC. It translates to CASSMGRNYGYTF.